One TCR beta chain is described in this entry. The CDR3 loop spans 13 amino acids. After removal of 9 bases from V and 6 bases from J, the junction contained 10 bases not matched to a gene. Germline loops: CDR1 LNHDA, CDR2 SQIVND (reference sequence). This sample stems from a study of follicular helper T cells after annual influenza vaccination. Here immunoSEQ multiplex PCR was the method, and the copy in TCRdb shows in-frame clones only, minus some. The data contain about 15,000 clones, roughly 83% of them singletons. The sample's time point: 2014-2015 season, 7 days after vaccination. The V and J genes are TRBV19 and TRBJ1-2; 7 bases agree with TRBD1. The TCR was taken from an adult who received the influenza vaccine. The material was CXCR5+ CD38- circulating T follicular helper cells from blood, obtained 7 days after influenza vaccination. Described subset: circulating Tfh, non-naive CD4+CXCR5+PD-1+ (ICOS+CD38+ or ICOS-CD38-). The CDR3, as DNA: TGTGCCAGCCAGGGGGACAGCTTACATGGCTACACCTTC. This codes for CASQGDSLHGYTF.